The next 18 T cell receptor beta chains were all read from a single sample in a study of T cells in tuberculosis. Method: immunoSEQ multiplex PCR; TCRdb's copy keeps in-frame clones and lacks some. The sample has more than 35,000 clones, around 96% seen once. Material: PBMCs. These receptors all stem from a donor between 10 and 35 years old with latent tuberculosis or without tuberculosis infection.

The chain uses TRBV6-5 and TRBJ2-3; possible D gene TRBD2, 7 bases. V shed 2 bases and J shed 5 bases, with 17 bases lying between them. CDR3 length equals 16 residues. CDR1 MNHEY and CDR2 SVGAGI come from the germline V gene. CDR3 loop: CASSYLGGLSEDTQYF. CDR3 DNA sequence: TGTGCCAGCAGTTACCTGGGGGGGCTTTCGGAAGATACGCAGTATTTT.

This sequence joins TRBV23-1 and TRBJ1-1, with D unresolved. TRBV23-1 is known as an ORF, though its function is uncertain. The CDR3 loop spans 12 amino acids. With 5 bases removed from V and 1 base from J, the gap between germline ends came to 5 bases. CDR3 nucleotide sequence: TGCGCCAGCAGTGCGGAGAACACTGAAGCTTTCTTT. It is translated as CASSAENTEAFF.

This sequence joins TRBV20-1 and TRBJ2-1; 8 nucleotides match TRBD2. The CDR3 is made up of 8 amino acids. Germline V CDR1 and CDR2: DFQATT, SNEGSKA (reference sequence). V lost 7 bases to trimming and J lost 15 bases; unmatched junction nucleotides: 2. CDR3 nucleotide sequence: TGCAGTGGCGGGGGGTCGTTCTTC. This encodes CSGGGSFF.

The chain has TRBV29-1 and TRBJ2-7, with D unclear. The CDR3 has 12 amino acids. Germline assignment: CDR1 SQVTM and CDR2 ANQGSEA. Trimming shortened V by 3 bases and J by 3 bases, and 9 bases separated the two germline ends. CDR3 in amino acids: CSVEAGNYEQYF. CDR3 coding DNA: TGCAGCGTTGAGGCAGGAAACTACGAGCAGTACTTC.

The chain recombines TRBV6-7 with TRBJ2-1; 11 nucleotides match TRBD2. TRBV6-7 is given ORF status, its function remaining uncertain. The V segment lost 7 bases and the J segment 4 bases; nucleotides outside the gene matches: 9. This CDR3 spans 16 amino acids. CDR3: CASTFSGRDEYNEQFF. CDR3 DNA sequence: TGTGCCAGCACCTTTAGCGGGAGGGACGAATACAATGAGCAGTTCTTC.

CDR3 in amino acids: CAISGQGGREQYF. The CDR3 coding sequence is TGTGCCATCAGCGGCCAGGGAGGTCGGGAGCAGTACTTC. The chain is built from TRBV10-3 and TRBJ2-7; a possible D gene is TRBD2 (6 bases). Trimming pared 6 bases from V and 7 bases from J, leaving 16 bases between. CDR1 and CDR2 (germline): ENHRY, SYGVKD. The CDR3 is made up of 13 amino acids.

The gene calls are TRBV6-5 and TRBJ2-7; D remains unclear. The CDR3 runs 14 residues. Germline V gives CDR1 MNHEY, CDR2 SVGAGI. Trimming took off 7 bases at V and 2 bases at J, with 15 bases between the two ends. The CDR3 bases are TGTGCCAGCATTATAAGTCCGGGTCCCTACGAGCAGTACTTC. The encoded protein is CASIISPGPYEQYF.

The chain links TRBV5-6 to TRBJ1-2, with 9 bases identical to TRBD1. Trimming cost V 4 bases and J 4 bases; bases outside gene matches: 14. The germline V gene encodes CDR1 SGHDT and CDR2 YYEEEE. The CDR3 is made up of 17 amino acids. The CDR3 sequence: CASSPGQGTLLFYGYTF. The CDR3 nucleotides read TGTGCCAGCAGCCCTGGACAGGGGACCCTACTTTTCTATGGCTACACCTTC.

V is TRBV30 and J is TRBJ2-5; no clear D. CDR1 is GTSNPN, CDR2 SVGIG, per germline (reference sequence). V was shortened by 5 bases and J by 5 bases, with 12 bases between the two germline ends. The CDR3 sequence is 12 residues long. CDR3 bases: TGTGCCTGGTCCACGGGTGGGGAGACCCAGTACTTC. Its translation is CAWSTGGETQYF.

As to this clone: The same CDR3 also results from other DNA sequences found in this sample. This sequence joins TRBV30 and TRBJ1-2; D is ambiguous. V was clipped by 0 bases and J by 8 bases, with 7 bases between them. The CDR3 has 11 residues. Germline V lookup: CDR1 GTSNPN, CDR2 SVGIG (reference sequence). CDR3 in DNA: TGTGCCTGGAGTGTCTTGAGAGGCTACACCTTC. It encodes CAWSVLRGYTF. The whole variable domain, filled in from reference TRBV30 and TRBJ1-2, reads SQTIHQWPATLVQPVGSPLSLECTVEGTSNPNLYWYRQAAGRGLQLLFYSVGIGQISSEVPQNLSASRPQDRQFILSSKKLLLSDSGFYLCAWSVLRGYTFGSGTRLTVV.

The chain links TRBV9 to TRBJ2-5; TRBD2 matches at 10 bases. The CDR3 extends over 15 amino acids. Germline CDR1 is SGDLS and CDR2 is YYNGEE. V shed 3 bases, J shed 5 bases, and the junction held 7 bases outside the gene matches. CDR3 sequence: CASSGVSGGLETQYF. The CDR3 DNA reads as TGTGCCAGCAGCGGTGTTAGCGGGGGGCTTGAGACCCAGTACTTC.

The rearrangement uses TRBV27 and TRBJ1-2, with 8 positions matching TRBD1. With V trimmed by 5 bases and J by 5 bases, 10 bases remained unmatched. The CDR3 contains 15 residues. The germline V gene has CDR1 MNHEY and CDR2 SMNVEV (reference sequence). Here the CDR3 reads CASSTPGTGLYGYTF. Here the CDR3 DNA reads TGTGCCAGCAGTACCCCAGGGACAGGCCTATATGGCTACACCTTC.

The CDR3 DNA reads as TGTGCCAGTAGTATTCTACTAGGGCGGGGGATAAATGAGCAGTTCTTC. Its translation: CASSILLGRGINEQFF. V usage is TRBV19 and J usage is TRBJ2-1, with 7 positions matching TRBD2. There are 16 residues in the CDR3. V lost 3 bases and J lost 7; bases outside the gene matches: 12. Germline assignment: CDR1 LNHDA and CDR2 SQIVND (reference sequence).

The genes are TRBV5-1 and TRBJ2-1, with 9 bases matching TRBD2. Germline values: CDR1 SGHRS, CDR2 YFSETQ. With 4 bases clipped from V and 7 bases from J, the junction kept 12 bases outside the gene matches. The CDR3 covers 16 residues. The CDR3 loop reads CASSLIPGTSKNEQFF. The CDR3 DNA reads TGCGCCAGCAGCCTAATCCCCGGGACTAGCAAAAATGAGCAGTTCTTC.

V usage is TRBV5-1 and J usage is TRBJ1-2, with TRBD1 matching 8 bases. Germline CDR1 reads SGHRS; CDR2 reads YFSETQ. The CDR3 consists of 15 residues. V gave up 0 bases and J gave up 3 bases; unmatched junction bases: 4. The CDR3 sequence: CASSLVQGADYGYTF. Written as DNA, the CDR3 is TGCGCCAGCAGCTTGGTTCAGGGGGCGGACTATGGCTACACCTTC.

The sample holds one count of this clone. The CDR3 loop reads CATSRDWRGLDGNTIYF. The CDR3 coding sequence is TGTGCCACCAGCAGAGATTGGAGGGGGCTAGACGGAAACACCATATATTTT. The rearrangement links TRBV15 to TRBJ1-3, with 7 bases lining up with TRBD1. This CDR3 comprises 17 residues. Looked up from germline, CDR1 is LNHNV and CDR2 is YYDKDF (reference sequence). The trim removed 0 bases at V and 4 bases at J, leaving 9 bases unmatched.

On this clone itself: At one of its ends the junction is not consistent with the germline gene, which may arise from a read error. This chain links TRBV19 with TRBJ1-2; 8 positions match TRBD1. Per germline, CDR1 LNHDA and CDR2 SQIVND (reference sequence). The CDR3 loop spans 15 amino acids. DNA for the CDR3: TGTGCCAGTAGCCCGACAGGGGCGGTTGGCTATGGCCACACCTTC. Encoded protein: CASSPTGAVGYGHTF.

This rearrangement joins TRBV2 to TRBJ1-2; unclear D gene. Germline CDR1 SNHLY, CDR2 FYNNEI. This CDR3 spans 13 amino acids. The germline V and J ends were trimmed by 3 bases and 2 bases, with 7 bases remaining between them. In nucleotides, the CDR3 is TGTGCCAGCAGTGACCTCTACAACTATGGCTACACCTTC. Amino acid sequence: CASSDLYNYGYTF.